These T cell receptor beta chains were read from a single sample in a study of quantifying T cell responses using KT2 cells. MiXCR was run by TCRdb on the UMI-ligation and nested PCR reads, yielding one entry per CDR3 protein. The sample yields approximately 43,000 distinct CDR3 sequences, about a sixth seen once. What was sequenced was PBMCs spiked with cells of the T cell clone KT2. These receptors were collected from a human donor. Each CDR3 is given with its conserved first and last residue. Each record gives: D gene, J gene, clone size, V gene, CDR3 DNA, CDR3 protein. The D gene is left open where the match is weak. Clone size appears in some rows only: once, few, many, or a class for an expanded clone.

d_gene: NA
j_gene: TRBJ2-3
abundance: many
v_gene: TRBV11-2
CDR3nt: TGTGCCAGCAGCTCTGGACCCTTGGATTACACAGATACGCAGTATTTT
CDR3aa: CASSSGPLDYTDTQYF

d_gene: NA
j_gene: TRBJ2-3
abundance: NA
v_gene: TRBV4-1
CDR3nt: TGCGCCAGCAGCCAATGGGGGCCCAGCACAGATACGCAGTATTTT
CDR3aa: CASSQWGPSTDTQYF

d_gene: TRBD2
j_gene: TRBJ2-3
abundance: few
v_gene: TRBV5-1
CDR3nt: TGCGCCAGCAGCTCGGAGCGGGGGGGCCCCGATACGCAGTATTTT
CDR3aa: CASSSERGGPDTQYF

d_gene: NA
j_gene: TRBJ2-2
abundance: many
v_gene: TRBV6-1
CDR3nt: TGTGCCAGCAGACTAAGACAGGACTCGAACACCGGGGAGCTGTTTTTT
CDR3aa: CASRLRQDSNTGELFF

d_gene: TRBD2
j_gene: TRBJ2-1
abundance: few
v_gene: TRBV6-5
CDR3nt: TGTGCCAGCAGTTCCACGGGAGGGCGGTACAATGAGCAGTTCTTC
CDR3aa: CASSSTGGRYNEQFF

d_gene: NA
j_gene: TRBJ2-2
abundance: NA
v_gene: TRBV19
CDR3nt: TGTGCCAGTAGTATGTCAGGGCGCAACACCGGGGAGCTGTTTTTT
CDR3aa: CASSMSGRNTGELFF

d_gene: NA
j_gene: TRBJ2-1
abundance: few
v_gene: TRBV12-3/TRBV12-4
CDR3nt: TGTGCCAGCAGTCGCTCTTGGTCAAACGGTGAGCAGTTCTTC
CDR3aa: CASSRSWSNGEQFF

d_gene: NA
j_gene: TRBJ2-3
abundance: many
v_gene: TRBV7-4
CDR3nt: TGTGCCAGCAGCTTAAGCAGATTGCGTAATCCTGATACGCAGTATTTT
CDR3aa: CASSLSRLRNPDTQYF

d_gene: NA
j_gene: TRBJ2-1
abundance: NA
v_gene: TRBV7-9
CDR3nt: TGTGCCAGCAGCTTCGGGAGCTCCTACAATGAGCAGTTCTTC
CDR3aa: CASSFGSSYNEQFF

d_gene: TRBD1
j_gene: TRBJ1-1
abundance: few
v_gene: TRBV6-6
CDR3nt: TGTGCCAGCAGCCGACAGGGGGAAGGACTGAACACTGAAGCTTTCTTT
CDR3aa: CASSRQGEGLNTEAFF

d_gene: NA
j_gene: TRBJ2-7
abundance: NA
v_gene: TRBV2
CDR3nt: TGTGCCAGCAGTGAGGAAAGGGGTCTCGCCGAGCAGTACTTC
CDR3aa: CASSEERGLAEQYF

d_gene: NA
j_gene: TRBJ1-3
abundance: NA
v_gene: TRBV7-8
CDR3nt: TGTGCCAGCACTAGCTCTGGAAACACCATATATTTT
CDR3aa: CASTSSGNTIYF

d_gene: NA
j_gene: TRBJ2-2
abundance: NA
v_gene: TRBV2
CDR3nt: TGTGCCAGCAGTGCAGATACCGGGGAGCTGTTTTTT
CDR3aa: CASSADTGELFF

d_gene: TRBD2
j_gene: TRBJ2-1
abundance: few
v_gene: TRBV5-1
CDR3nt: TGCGCCAGCAGCTTGGTTCCGGGACTAGCGGGAGAGGAGCAGTTCTTC
CDR3aa: CASSLVPGLAGEEQFF